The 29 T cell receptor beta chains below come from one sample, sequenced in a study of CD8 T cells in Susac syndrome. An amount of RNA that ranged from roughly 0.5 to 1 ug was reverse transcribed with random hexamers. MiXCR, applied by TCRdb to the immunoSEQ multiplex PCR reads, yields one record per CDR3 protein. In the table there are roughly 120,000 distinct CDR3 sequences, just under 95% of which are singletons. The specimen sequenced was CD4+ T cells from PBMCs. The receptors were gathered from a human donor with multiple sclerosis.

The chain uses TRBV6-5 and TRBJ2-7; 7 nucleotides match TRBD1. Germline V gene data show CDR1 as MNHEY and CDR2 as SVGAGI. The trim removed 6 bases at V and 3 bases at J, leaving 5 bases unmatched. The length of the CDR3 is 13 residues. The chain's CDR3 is CASRQAGGYEQYF. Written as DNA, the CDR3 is TGTGCCAGCAGACAAGCAGGGGGCTACGAGCAGTACTTC.

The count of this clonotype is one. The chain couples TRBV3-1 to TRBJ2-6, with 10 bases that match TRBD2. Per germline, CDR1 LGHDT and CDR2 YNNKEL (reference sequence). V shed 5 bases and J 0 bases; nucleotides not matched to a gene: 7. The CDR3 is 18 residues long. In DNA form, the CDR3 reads TGTGCCAGCAGCTCGTCACTAGCGGGGATCTCTGGGGCCAACGTCCTGACTTTC. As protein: CASSSSLAGISGANVLTF.

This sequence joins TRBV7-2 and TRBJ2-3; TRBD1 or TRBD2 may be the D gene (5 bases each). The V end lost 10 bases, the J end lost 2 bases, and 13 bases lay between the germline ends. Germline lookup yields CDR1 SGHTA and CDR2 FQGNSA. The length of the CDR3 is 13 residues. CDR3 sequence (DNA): TGTGCCATGATTGGGGGTTCCACAGATACGCAGTATTTT. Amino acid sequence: CAMIGGSTDTQYF. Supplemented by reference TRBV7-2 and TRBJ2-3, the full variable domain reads GAGVSQSPSNKVTEKGKDVELRCDPISGHTALYWYRQSLGQGLEFLIYFQGNSAPDKSGLPSDRFSAERTGGSVSTLTIQRTQQEDSAVYLCAMIGGSTDTQYFGPGTRLTVL.

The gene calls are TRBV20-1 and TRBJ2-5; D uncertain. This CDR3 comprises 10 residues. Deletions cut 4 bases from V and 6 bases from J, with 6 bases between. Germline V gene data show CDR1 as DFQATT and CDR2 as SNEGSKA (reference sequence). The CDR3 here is CSANGQTQYF. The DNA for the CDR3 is TGCAGTGCTAACGGTCAGACCCAGTACTTC.

The CDR3 here is CASSFVKPARGVSEAFF. For the CDR3, the DNA is TGTGCCAGCAGCTTTGTAAAGCCGGCCAGGGGAGTTTCTGAAGCTTTCTTT. The chain is built from TRBV7-8 and TRBJ1-1, with D possibly TRBD1 on 6 matching bases. Germline V gene lookup returns CDR1 SGHVS and CDR2 FQNEAQ. V was clipped by 3 bases and J by 6 bases, with 23 bases between them. The CDR3 spans 17 residues. Full variable domain (rest looked up from reference TRBV7-8 and TRBJ1-1): GAGVSQSPRYKVAKRGQDVALRCDPISGHVSLFWYQQALGQGPEFLTYFQNEAQLDKSGLPSDRFFAERPEGSVSTLKIQRTQQEDSAVYLCASSFVKPARGVSEAFFGQGTRLTVV.

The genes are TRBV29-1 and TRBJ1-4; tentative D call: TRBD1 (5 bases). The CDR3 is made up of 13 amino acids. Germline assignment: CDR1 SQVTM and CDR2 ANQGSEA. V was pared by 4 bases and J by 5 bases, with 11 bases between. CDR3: CSVGQNLNEKLFF. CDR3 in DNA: TGCAGCGTTGGACAGAACCTAAATGAAAAACTGTTTTTT.

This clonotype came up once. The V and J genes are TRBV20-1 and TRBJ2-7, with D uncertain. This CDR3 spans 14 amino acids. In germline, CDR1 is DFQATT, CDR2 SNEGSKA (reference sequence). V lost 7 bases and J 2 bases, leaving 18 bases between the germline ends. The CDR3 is CSGGNESLTYEQYF. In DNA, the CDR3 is TGCAGTGGGGGAAACGAGAGCCTCACCTACGAGCAGTACTTC.

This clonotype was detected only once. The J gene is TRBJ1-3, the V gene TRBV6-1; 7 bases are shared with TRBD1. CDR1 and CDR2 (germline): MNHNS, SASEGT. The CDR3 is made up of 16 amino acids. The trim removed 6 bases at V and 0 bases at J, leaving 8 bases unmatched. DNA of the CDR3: TGTGCCAGCAGCCAGGGACAGCAATACTCTGGAAACACCATATATTTT. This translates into CASSQGQQYSGNTIYF.

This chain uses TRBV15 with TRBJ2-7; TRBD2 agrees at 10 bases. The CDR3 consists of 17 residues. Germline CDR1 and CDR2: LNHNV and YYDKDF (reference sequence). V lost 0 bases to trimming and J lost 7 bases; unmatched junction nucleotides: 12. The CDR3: CATSREVRSGGASEQYF. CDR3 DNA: TGTGCCACCAGCAGAGAGGTTCGAAGCGGGGGGGCGAGTGAGCAGTACTTC.

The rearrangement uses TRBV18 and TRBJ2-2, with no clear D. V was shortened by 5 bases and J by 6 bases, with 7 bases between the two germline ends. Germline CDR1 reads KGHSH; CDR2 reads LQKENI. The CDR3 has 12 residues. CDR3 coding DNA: TGTGCCAGCTCAGATGCGGCCGGGGAGCTGTTTTTT. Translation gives CASSDAAGELFF. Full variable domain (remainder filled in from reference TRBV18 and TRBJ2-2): NAGVMQNPRHLVRRRGQEARLRCSPMKGHSHVYWYRQLPEEGLKFMVYLQKENIIDESGMPKERFSAEFPKEGPSILRIQQVVRGDSAAYFCASSDAAGELFFGEGSRLTVL.

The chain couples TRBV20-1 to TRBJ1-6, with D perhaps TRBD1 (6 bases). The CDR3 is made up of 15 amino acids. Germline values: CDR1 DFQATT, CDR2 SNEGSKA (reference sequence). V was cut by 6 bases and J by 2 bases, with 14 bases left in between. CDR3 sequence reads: CSAPTGDPYNSPLHF. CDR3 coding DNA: TGCAGTGCGCCGACAGGTGATCCCTATAATTCACCCCTCCACTTT.

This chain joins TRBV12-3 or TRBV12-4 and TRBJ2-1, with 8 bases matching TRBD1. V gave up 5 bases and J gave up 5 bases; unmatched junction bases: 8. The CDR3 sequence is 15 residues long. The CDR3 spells CASSPDRGNHNEQFF. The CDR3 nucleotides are TGTGCCAGCAGTCCAGACAGGGGAAATCACAATGAGCAGTTCTTC.

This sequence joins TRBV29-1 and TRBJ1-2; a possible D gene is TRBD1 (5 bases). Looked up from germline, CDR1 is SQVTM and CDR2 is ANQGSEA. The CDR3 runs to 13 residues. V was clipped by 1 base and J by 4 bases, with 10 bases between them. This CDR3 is CSVEVGRAYGYTF. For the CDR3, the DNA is TGCAGCGTTGAAGTTGGCAGGGCCTATGGCTACACCTTC. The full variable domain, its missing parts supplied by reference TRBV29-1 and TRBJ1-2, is SAVISQKPSRDICQRGTSLTIQCQVDSQVTMMFWYRQQPGQSLTLIATANQGSEATYESGFVIDKFPISRPNLTFSTLTVSNMSPEDSSIYLCSVEVGRAYGYTFGSGTRLTVV.

This CDR3 reads CASSQGKGNQPQHF. Written as DNA, the CDR3 is TGTGCCAGCAGCCAGGGGAAGGGCAATCAGCCCCAGCATTTT. V and J are TRBV3-1 and TRBJ1-5; D gene unclear. CDR3 length equals 14 residues. Trimming took 3 bases from V and 2 from J, leaving 8 bases between them. Germline lookup yields CDR1 LGHDT and CDR2 YNNKEL (reference sequence).

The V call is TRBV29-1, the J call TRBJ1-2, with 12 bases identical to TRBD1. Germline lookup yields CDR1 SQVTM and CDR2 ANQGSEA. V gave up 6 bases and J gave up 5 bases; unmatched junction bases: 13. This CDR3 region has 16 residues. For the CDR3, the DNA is TGCAGCGTAGCCCGGGACAGGGGGCAATTAGGGTATGGCTACACCTTC. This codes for CSVARDRGQLGYGYTF.

The CDR3: CSARDPNNEQFF. DNA of the CDR3: TGCAGTGCCCGGGACCCTAATAATGAGCAGTTCTTC. This sequence joins TRBV20-1 and TRBJ2-1; TRBD1 or TRBD2 may be the D gene (5 bases each). CDR1 is DFQATT and CDR2 is SNEGSKA in the germline V gene (reference sequence). V shed 6 bases and J shed 7 bases, with 13 bases lying between them. The CDR3 extends over 12 amino acids.

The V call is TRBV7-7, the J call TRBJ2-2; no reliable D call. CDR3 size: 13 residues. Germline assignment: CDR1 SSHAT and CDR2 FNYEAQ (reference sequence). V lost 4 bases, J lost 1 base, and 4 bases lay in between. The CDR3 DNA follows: TGTGCCAGCAGCTCGGTGAACACCGGGGAGCTGTTTTTT. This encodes CASSSVNTGELFF.

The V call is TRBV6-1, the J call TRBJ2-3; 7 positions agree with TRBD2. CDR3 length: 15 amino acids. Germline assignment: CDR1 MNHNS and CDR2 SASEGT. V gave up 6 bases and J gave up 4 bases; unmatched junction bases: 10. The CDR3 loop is CASRTGGRAPDTQYF. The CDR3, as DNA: TGTGCCAGCAGAACGGGGGGACGCGCCCCAGATACGCAGTATTTT.

The CDR3 region is CASSGQGNSGANVLTF. The CDR3 DNA sequence: TGTGCCAGCAGCGGACAGGGGAACTCTGGGGCCAACGTCCTGACTTTC. The rearrangement links TRBV9 to TRBJ2-6, with TRBD1 matching 8 bases. The CDR3 extends over 16 amino acids. Looked up from germline, CDR1 is SGDLS and CDR2 is YYNGEE. V shed 3 bases, J shed 0 bases, and the junction held 2 bases outside the gene matches.

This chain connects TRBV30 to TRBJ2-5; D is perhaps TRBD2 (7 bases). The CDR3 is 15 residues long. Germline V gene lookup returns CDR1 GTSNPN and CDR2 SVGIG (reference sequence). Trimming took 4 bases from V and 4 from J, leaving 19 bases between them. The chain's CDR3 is CAWKGGLQNIETQYF. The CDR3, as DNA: TGTGCCTGGAAGGGGGGACTACAAAACATAGAGACCCAGTACTTC. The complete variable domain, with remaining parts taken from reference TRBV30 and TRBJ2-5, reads SQTIHQWPATLVQPVGSPLSLECTVEGTSNPNLYWYRQAAGRGLQLLFYSVGIGQISSEVPQNLSASRPQDRQFILSSKKLLLSDSGFYLCAWKGGLQNIETQYFGPGTRLLVL.

This CDR3 reads CASSLARGGSHSPLHF. In DNA, the CDR3 is TGTGCCAGCAGCTTAGCGCGAGGGGGCAGCCATTCACCCCTCCACTTT. This chain links TRBV7-8 with TRBJ1-6; 7 nucleotides line up with TRBD1. This CDR3 is 16 amino acids long. The germline V gene encodes CDR1 SGHVS and CDR2 FQNEAQ. V shed 0 bases, J shed 8 bases, and the junction held 7 bases outside the gene matches.

For the CDR3, the DNA is TGTGCCAGCAGTGGGTGGAGAGCTCAGGAGACCCAGTACTTC. Translation: CASSGWRAQETQYF. V and J are TRBV2 and TRBJ2-5; D uncertain. Germline values: CDR1 SNHLY, CDR2 FYNNEI. The V end was cut by 4 bases, the J end by 5 bases, with 14 bases between. This CDR3 has 14 amino acids. The full variable domain, in which reference TRBV2 and TRBJ2-5 provide the parts outside the CDR3, is EPEVTQTPSHQVTQMGQEVILRCVPISNHLYFYWYRQILGQKVEFLVSFYNNEISEKSEIFDDQFSVERPDGSNFTLKIRSTKLEDSAMYFCASSGWRAQETQYFGPGTRLLVL.

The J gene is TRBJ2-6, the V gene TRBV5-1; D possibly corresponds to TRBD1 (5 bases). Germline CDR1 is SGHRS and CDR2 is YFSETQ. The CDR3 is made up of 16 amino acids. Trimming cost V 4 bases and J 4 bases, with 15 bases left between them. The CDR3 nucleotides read TGCGCCAGCAGCCGTACCCAGGGTGCCGGGGCCAACGTCCTGACTTTC. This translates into CASSRTQGAGANVLTF.

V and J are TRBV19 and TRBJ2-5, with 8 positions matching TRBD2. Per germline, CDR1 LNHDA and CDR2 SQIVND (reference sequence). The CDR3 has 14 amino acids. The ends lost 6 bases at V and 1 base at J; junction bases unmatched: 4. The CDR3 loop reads CASSKAGAQETQYF. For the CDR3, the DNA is TGTGCCAGTAGCAAAGCGGGAGCCCAAGAGACCCAGTACTTC.

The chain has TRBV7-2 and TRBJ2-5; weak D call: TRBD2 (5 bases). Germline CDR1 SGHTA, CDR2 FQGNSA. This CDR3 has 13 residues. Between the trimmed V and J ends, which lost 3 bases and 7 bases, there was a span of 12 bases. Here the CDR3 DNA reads TGTGCCAGCAGCTTGAGCGGCCCCGGGACCCAGTACTTC. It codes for CASSLSGPGTQYF.

The CDR3, as DNA: TGTGCCAGTAGTATCGGGAGAAGCCGCTTTCACTTT. Encoded protein: CASSIGRSRFHF. The J gene is TRBJ1-6, the V gene TRBV19; D remains unclear. The germline CDR1 and CDR2 sequences are LNHDA and SQIVND (reference sequence). V was cut by 3 bases and J by 19 bases, with 16 bases left in between. The CDR3 contains 12 residues.

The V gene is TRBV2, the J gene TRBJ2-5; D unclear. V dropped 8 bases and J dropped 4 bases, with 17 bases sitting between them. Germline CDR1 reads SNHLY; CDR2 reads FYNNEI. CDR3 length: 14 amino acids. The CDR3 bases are TGTGCCAGCGGACCTAGTACTCGCGGAGAGACCCAGTACTTC. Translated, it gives CASGPSTRGETQYF.

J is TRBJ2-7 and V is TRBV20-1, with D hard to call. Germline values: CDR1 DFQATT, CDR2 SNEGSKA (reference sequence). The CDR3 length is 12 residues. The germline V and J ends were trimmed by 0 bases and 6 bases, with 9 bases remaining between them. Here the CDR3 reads CSARDLAVEQYF. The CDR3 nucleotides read TGCAGTGCTAGAGATCTTGCAGTCGAGCAGTACTTC.

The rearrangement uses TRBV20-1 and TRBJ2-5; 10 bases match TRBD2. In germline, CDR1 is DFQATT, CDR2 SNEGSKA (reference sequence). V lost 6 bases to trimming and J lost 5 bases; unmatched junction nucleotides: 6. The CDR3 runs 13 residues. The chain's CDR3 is CSACSGGPETQYF. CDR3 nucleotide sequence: TGCAGTGCATGTAGCGGGGGGCCGGAGACCCAGTACTTC.